The clone carrying this T cell receptor (beta chain) was observed a handful of times. The antigen remains undetermined. Produced via immunoSEQ multiplex PCR; TCRdb's table is partial and in-frame only. The sample shows 30,000 to 40,000 clones, roughly three fifths of them seen only once. This entry belongs to a study of monozygotic twins with cystic fibrosis. Study-level background: With around 14 PCR cycles, barcoded libraries came from around 3 micrograms of fragmented DNA. Notes on the study in general: Monozygotic CF twins shared more identical nucleotide clonotypes than unrelated patients.

The CDR3 runs to 12 residues. V gave up 10 bases and J gave up 0 bases, with 7 bases separating them. The germline gives CDR1 MNHNS, CDR2 SASEGT. This TCR derives from a girl aged 5-17 years with cystic fibrosis. The chain has TRBV6-1 and TRBJ2-1, with D unclear. Material: blood. The CDR3 here is CATQSSYNEQFF. As DNA, the CDR3 is TGTGCCACACAGAGCTCCTACAATGAGCAGTTCTTC.